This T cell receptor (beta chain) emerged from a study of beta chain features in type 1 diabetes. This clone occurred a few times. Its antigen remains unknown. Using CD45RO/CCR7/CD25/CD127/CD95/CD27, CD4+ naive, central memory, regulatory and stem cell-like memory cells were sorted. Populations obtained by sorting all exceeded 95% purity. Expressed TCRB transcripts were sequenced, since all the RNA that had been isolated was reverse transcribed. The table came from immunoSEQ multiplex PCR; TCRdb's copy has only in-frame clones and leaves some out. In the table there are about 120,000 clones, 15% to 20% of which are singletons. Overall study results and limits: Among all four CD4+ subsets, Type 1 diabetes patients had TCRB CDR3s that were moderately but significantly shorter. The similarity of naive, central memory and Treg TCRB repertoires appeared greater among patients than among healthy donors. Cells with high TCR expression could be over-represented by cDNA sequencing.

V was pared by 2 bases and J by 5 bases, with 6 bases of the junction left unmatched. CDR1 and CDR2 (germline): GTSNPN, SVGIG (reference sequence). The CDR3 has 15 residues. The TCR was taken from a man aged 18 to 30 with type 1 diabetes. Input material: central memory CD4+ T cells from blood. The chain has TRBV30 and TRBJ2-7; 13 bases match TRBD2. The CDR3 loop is CAWSRMGLAGNEQYF. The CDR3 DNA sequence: TGTGCCTGGAGTAGGATGGGACTAGCGGGGAACGAGCAGTACTTC. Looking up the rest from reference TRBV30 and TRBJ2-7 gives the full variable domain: SQTIHQWPATLVQPVGSPLSLECTVEGTSNPNLYWYRQAAGRGLQLLFYSVGIGQISSEVPQNLSASRPQDRQFILSSKKLLLSDSGFYLCAWSRMGLAGNEQYFGPGTRLTVT.